Detailed here is one T cell receptor (beta chain). This clonotype was recorded many times. There is no known antigen for this receptor. No base quality values were provided; no much bigger clone lies one nucleotide off. According to the germline V gene (reference sequence), CDR1 reads SSHAT and CDR2 reads FNYEAQ. The CDR3 covers 14 residues, taking in both the cysteine and the phenylalanine. CDR3 DNA only is kept here, 42 bases in frame from base 1. This entry belongs to a study of T cell repertoires in cytomegalovirus infection (dated by TCRdb to the late 2010s). Broadly, across the study: Because public TCR beta signatures pointed to carriage of CMV infection together with the matching HLA type, the HLA type of each donor mattered for the analysis.

Results the study describes overall, beyond this receptor: In both this cohort and an independent roughly 400-donor cohort, the cumulative frequency of public TCR beta family members distinguished carriers of CMV infection plus the relevant HLA type. The ex vivo response was dominated by HLA-C-restricted CMV-specific TCR beta clonotypes, which also provided the single most frequent clonotype in two of eight donors.

The instrument was an Illumina HiSeq 1500. TCRdb redid the processing of the public reads, applying fastp at Q25 and MiXCR, and retained in-frame beta chains. Each entry is one CDR3 protein sequence, shown with its most common DNA and genes. Counted in this sample were more than 650,000 distinct CDR3 sequences; about 40% of them appeared once. Together, the top ten hold more than 2.5% of the sample. Here the chain combines TRBV7-7 and TRBJ2-2; TRBD2 fits 7 bases in the junction. Sequencing input: PBMCs. The source of this sequence is a human donor in good health (CMV status not recorded). Some clones in this sample may be carry-over from other donors' samples. The CDR3 protein: CASRGGRETGELFF. Here is the DNA: TGTGCTAGCCGAGGAGGGCGGGAGACCGGGGAGCTGTTTTTT.